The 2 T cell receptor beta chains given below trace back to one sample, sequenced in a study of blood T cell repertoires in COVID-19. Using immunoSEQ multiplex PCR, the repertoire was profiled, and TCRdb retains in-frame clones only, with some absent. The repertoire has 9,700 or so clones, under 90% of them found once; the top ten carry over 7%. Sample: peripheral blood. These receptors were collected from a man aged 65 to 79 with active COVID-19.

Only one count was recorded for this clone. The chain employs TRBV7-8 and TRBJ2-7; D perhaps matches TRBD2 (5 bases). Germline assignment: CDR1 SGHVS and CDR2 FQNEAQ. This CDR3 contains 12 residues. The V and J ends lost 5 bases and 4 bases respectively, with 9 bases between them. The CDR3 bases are TGTGCCAGCAGCCGCTCGGGGTACGAGCAGTACTTC. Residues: CASSRSGYEQYF.

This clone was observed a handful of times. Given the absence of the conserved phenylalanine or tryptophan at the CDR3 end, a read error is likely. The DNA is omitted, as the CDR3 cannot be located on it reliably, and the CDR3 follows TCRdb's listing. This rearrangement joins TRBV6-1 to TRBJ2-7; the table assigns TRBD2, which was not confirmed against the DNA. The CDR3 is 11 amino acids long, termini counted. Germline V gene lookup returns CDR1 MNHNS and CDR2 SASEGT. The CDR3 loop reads CASSEALAGAL.